The 11 T cell receptor beta chains presented below share a single source sample, sequenced in a study of cytomegalovirus exposure and HLA in healthy donors. Vbeta (60) and Jbeta (13) primers were used in the PCR. TCRdb's copy holds only in-frame clones and misses some; the assay was immunoSEQ multiplex PCR. The table includes about 200,000 clones, 82% detected once. The sequencing input was PBMCs. The receptors shown here come from a middle-aged woman in good health and CMV-seronegative.

This chain connects TRBV27 to TRBJ1-2, with TRBD1 matching 8 bases. The germline V gene encodes CDR1 MNHEY and CDR2 SMNVEV (reference sequence). V shed 4 bases, J shed 7 bases, and the junction held 5 bases outside the gene matches. The CDR3 is 13 amino acids. The DNA for the CDR3 is TGTGCCAGCAGTTGGACAGGGAACAGTGGCTACACCTTC. Its protein is CASSWTGNSGYTF.

As to this clone: Different DNA sequences within this sample yield the same CDR3. The chain is built from TRBV6-5 and TRBJ2-1; the match to TRBD2 covers 8 bases. Germline CDR1 MNHEY, CDR2 SVGAGI. J was trimmed by 9 bases and V by 0 bases; bases with no gene match: 7. The CDR3 covers 15 residues. DNA for the CDR3: TGTGCCAGCAGTTACTCGAGGGCGGGGGGCAGTGAGCAGTTCTTC. Protein sequence: CASSYSRAGGSEQFF.

CDR3 bases: TGTGCCAGCAGTCGACTCACAGGGACCAACTACGAGCAGTACTTC. Protein product: CASSRLTGTNYEQYF. The chain employs TRBV6-1 and TRBJ2-7; tentatively, D is TRBD1 (6 bases). The CDR3 loop spans 15 amino acids. Germline CDR1 and CDR2: MNHNS and SASEGT. Trimming removed 5 bases from V and 3 bases from J, with 17 bases in between.

V usage is TRBV27 and J usage is TRBJ2-7; D perhaps matches TRBD2 (6 bases). CDR3 length: 16 amino acids. Trimming took 2 bases from V and 6 from J, leaving 20 bases between them. Germline V gene lookup returns CDR1 MNHEY and CDR2 SMNVEV (reference sequence). Here the CDR3 DNA reads TGTGCCAGCAGTTTACTGGCTAGCGCCTCGCCGGCCGAGCAGTACTTC. Amino acids: CASSLLASASPAEQYF.

This chain connects TRBV7-2 to TRBJ2-5; 8 positions agree with TRBD2. Germline V lookup: CDR1 SGHTA, CDR2 FQGNSA. The CDR3 length is 17 residues. Trimming took 5 bases from V and 2 from J; bases not matched to a gene: 13. For the CDR3, the DNA is TGTGCCAGCAGCCGGGGGGGCGGGAGGTCGGGGCAAGAGACCCAGTACTTC. Translating gives CASSRGGGRSGQETQYF.

Comments on this clone: The same CDR3 arises from other DNA sequences in this sample as well. The chain is built from TRBV30 and TRBJ2-3; unclear D gene. Trimming left V 2 bases short and J 0 bases short, with 3 bases between. The germline V gene has CDR1 GTSNPN and CDR2 SVGIG (reference sequence). CDR3 length equals 12 residues. The CDR3 loop is CAWSLSTDTQYF. In nucleotides, the CDR3 is TGTGCCTGGAGTCTCAGCACAGATACGCAGTATTTT.

This clone turned up a few times. The rearrangement links TRBV18 to TRBJ2-1; D call uncertain. CDR3 length: 13 residues. Germline V lookup: CDR1 KGHSH, CDR2 LQKENI. The V end lost 5 bases, the J end lost 8 bases, and 13 bases lay between the germline ends. The CDR3, as DNA: TGTGCCAGCTCAACCGGGTCCCGCGATGAGCAGTTCTTC. Its translation is CASSTGSRDEQFF.

The rearrangement links TRBV27 to TRBJ2-5, with D unresolved. CDR1 and CDR2 from the germline V gene are MNHEY and SMNVEV (reference sequence). V was trimmed by 5 bases and J by 4 bases, leaving 14 bases between them. This CDR3 has 14 amino acids. CDR3 region: CASSLQPSGETQYF. The CDR3 DNA reads as TGTGCCAGCAGTCTACAACCTAGTGGAGAGACCCAGTACTTC.

The V and J genes are TRBV7-9 and TRBJ2-7, with unresolved D. CDR3 length: 12 amino acids. Germline V lookup: CDR1 SEHNR, CDR2 FQNEAQ (reference sequence). Trimming pared 5 bases from V and 3 bases from J, leaving 8 bases between. The CDR3 protein is CASSVDGYEQYF. As DNA, the CDR3 is TGTGCCAGCAGCGTAGACGGCTACGAGCAGTACTTC.

This chain links TRBV5-6 with TRBJ2-1, with TRBD1 identical over 7 bases. V gave up 4 bases and J gave up 7 bases; unmatched junction bases: 14. The CDR3 spans 16 residues. Germline CDR1 is SGHDT and CDR2 is YYEEEE. DNA of the CDR3: TGTGCCAGCAGCCAAATCGACAGGGTTGGTTCGAATGAGCAGTTCTTC. Translated: CASSQIDRVGSNEQFF.

This clone was seen a few times. The CDR3 reads CASSARVNTGELFF. The DNA of the CDR3 is TGTGCCAGCAGTGCCCGGGTGAACACCGGGGAGCTGTTTTTT. The rearrangement links TRBV6-4 to TRBJ2-2; no definite D call. V was clipped by 4 bases and J by 1 base, with 7 bases between them. Germline V gives CDR1 MRHNA, CDR2 SNTAGT. This CDR3 is built from 14 residues.